This T cell receptor beta chain emerged from a study of OX40 agonist ivuxolimab in advanced cancers. Germline CDR1 and CDR2: MNHNS and SASEGT. V shed 1 base, J shed 4 bases, and the junction held 12 bases outside the gene matches. CDR3 length equals 17 residues. Only in-frame clones appear in the TCRdb table, and some are missing; sequencing was by immunoSEQ multiplex PCR. The data show around 62,000 clones, about three quarters seen once. The clonotype comes from an adult with an advanced solid tumor such as melanoma, head and neck, liver or kidney cancer. This chain joins TRBV6-1 and TRBJ1-2, with 7 bases that match TRBD1. The sample in question was CD4+ or CD8+ T cells sorted from blood, obtained in a trial of the OX40 agonist ivuxolimab. The CDR3 sequence is CASSEGFPPGQLYGYTF. CDR3 DNA: TGTGCCAGCAGTGAAGGCTTCCCCCCGGGACAGCTCTATGGCTACACCTTC.